These 25 T cell receptor beta chains share one sample of origin, sequenced in a study of T cells in Graves' hyperthyroidism and ophthalmopathy. It was RNA transcripts that yielded the amplified TCR beta CDR3 regions. The HTBI set primed first-round TCR CDR3 RT-PCR. MiXCR was run by TCRdb on the multiplex PCR reads, yielding one entry per CDR3 protein. The sample lists hundreds of thousands of distinct CDR3 sequences; about 45% were seen once. The specimen sequenced was peripheral blood or thyroid tissue (not recorded which). Receptors originate from an adult man with Graves' disease, either hyperthyroidism or ophthalmopathy (not recorded which).

This clonotype was observed a handful of times. The V and J genes are TRBV20-1 and TRBJ2-7; 7 bases map to TRBD1. This CDR3 is 15 amino acids long. The junction had 11 bases not matched to a gene; V was cut back by 3 bases and J by 3 bases. Germline V gene lookup returns CDR1 DFQATT and CDR2 SNEGSKA (reference sequence). The CDR3 here is CSARKQGMQFYEQYF. Written as DNA, the CDR3 is TGCAGTGCTAGGAAACAGGGGATGCAATTCTACGAGCAGTACTTC.

This clonotype was seen at least ten times. The chain employs TRBV7-2 and TRBJ2-5; D uncertain. Germline V gene data show CDR1 as SGHTA and CDR2 as FQGNSA. The CDR3 length is 14 residues. The V and J ends lost 2 bases and 2 bases respectively, with 9 bases between them. CDR3 sequence: CASSLSPAQETQYF. The CDR3 DNA follows: TGTGCCAGCAGCTTAAGTCCGGCACAAGAGACCCAGTACTTC.

The chain carries TRBV6-5 and TRBJ1-5, with 10 bases identical to TRBD1. CDR1 is MNHEY and CDR2 is SVGAGI in the germline V gene. V was pared by 7 bases and J by 2 bases, with 5 bases of the junction left unmatched. CDR3 length: 15 amino acids. The CDR3 is CASNRDRGRNQPQHF. CDR3 coding DNA: TGTGCCAGCAATCGGGACAGGGGCCGCAATCAGCCCCAGCATTTT.

At least ten counts were recorded for this clonotype. The J gene is TRBJ1-1, the V gene TRBV15; maybe TRBD1 (5 bases). The CDR3 is 13 residues long. V shed 1 base and J shed 5 bases, with 8 bases lying between them. In germline, CDR1 is LNHNV, CDR2 YYDKDF (reference sequence). The CDR3 spells CATSRVGVTEAFF. The CDR3 DNA is TGTGCCACCAGCAGAGTAGGGGTGACTGAAGCTTTCTTT.

Ten or more counts support this clonotype. The V call is TRBV15, the J call TRBJ2-5, with 8 bases that match TRBD1. The CDR3 consists of 15 residues. Germline-derived CDR1 and CDR2 are LNHNV and YYDKDF (reference sequence). With V trimmed by 3 bases and J by 1 base, 4 bases remained unmatched. CDR3 nucleotide sequence: TGTGCCACCAGCAGGCAGGGGGCGGCCCAAGAGACCCAGTACTTC. This codes for CATSRQGAAQETQYF. The variable domain in full, with the rest retrieved from reference TRBV15 and TRBJ2-5, is DAMVIQNPRYQVTQFGKPVTLSCSQTLNHNVMYWYQQKSSQAPKLLFHYYDKDFNNEADTPDNFQSRRPNTSFCFLDIRSPGLGDTAMYLCATSRQGAAQETQYFGPGTRLLVL.

This clonotype was detected ten times or more. The chain has TRBV19 and TRBJ1-6; perhaps TRBD1 as D (6 bases). The CDR3 sequence is 14 residues long. Germline CDR1 and CDR2: LNHDA and SQIVND (reference sequence). V dropped 5 bases and J dropped 7 bases, with 12 bases sitting between them. CDR3 in amino acids: CASSQGIWNSPLHF. CDR3 bases: TGTGCCAGTAGTCAGGGGATTTGGAATTCACCCCTCCACTTT.

This clonotype has a count of ten or more. The chain links TRBV24-1 to TRBJ2-2, with D hard to call. CDR3 length equals 15 residues. From germline, CDR1 is KGHDR and CDR2 SFDVKD. V lost 4 bases and J 3 bases, leaving 11 bases between the germline ends. CDR3 in DNA: TGTGCCACCAGTGAGCCCCTACGGGACACCGGGGAGCTGTTTTTT. Amino acid sequence: CATSEPLRDTGELFF.

The table lists this clonotype with many counts. V is TRBV6-5 and J is TRBJ1-6, with unresolved D. This CDR3 region has 13 residues. CDR1 MNHEY and CDR2 SVGAGI come from the germline V gene. Deletions cut 10 bases from V and 6 bases from J, with 13 bases between. DNA for the CDR3: TGTGCCACCCTACCGGGTCCTAATTCACCCCTCCACTTT. Protein sequence: CATLPGPNSPLHF.

The sample holds a few counts of this clonotype. V gene TRBV7-2 combines with J gene TRBJ1-4; 7 bases are shared with TRBD1. Germline values: CDR1 SGHTA, CDR2 FQGNSA. The trim removed 6 bases at V and 8 bases at J, leaving 9 bases unmatched. The CDR3 consists of 14 residues. CDR3 sequence: CASSSGQSREKLFF. The CDR3 DNA follows: TGTGCCAGCAGTTCGGGACAGTCCCGCGAAAAACTGTTTTTT.

Details on this clonotype: An end of the junction does not agree with germline; a read error may underlie this. The chain carries TRBV5-1 and TRBJ1-5, with D perhaps matching TRBD1 (5 bases). The germline V gene encodes CDR1 SGHRS and CDR2 YFSETQ. The CDR3 spans 15 residues. Written as DNA, the CDR3 is TGTGCCAGCAGCCAAGTTGTAGGGGCCGGCCAGCCCCAGCATTTT. Translating gives CASSQVVGAGQPQHF. The complete variable domain, with remaining parts taken from reference TRBV5-1 and TRBJ1-5, reads KAGVTQTPRYLIKTRGQQVTLSCSPISGHRSVSWYQQTPGQGLQFLFEYFSETQRNKGNFPGRFSGRQFSNSRSEMNVSTLELGDSALYLCASSQVVGAGQPQHFGDGTRLSIL.

This clonotype was found once. CDR3 nucleotides: TGTGCCAGCAGTGCCTCGACAGGGACCTCCACCTATGGCTACACCTTC. Its protein is CASSASTGTSTYGYTF. This rearrangement joins TRBV25-1 to TRBJ1-2, with 7 bases that match TRBD1. This CDR3 has 16 residues. Germline V lookup: CDR1 MGHDK, CDR2 SYGVNS. Germline trimming cut 4 bases from V and 4 bases from J; bases unmatched to any gene: 12.

The gene calls are TRBV29-1 and TRBJ2-5; 10 bases are a match to TRBD1. This CDR3 contains 14 residues. V shed 5 bases, J shed 0 bases, and the junction held 3 bases outside the gene matches. Germline values: CDR1 SQVTM, CDR2 ANQGSEA. CDR3 amino acids: CSVTGTGDQETQYF. The DNA for the CDR3 is TGCAGCGTTACCGGGACAGGGGACCAAGAGACCCAGTACTTC.

This clonotype appeared many times. V usage is TRBV10-3 and J usage is TRBJ2-7, with 9 bases aligning to TRBD1. V gave up 4 bases and J gave up 4 bases; unmatched junction bases: 5. Per germline, CDR1 ENHRY and CDR2 SYGVKD. The CDR3 extends over 14 amino acids. Here the CDR3 DNA reads TGTGCCATCAGTGCCACAGGGGGCAGGTACGAGCAGTACTTC. Translated: CAISATGGRYEQYF.

This rearrangement joins TRBV5-1 to TRBJ1-1; D not certain. Germline V gene data show CDR1 as SGHRS and CDR2 as YFSETQ. The V end was cut by 0 bases, the J end by 0 bases, with 9 bases between. This CDR3 region has 15 residues. CDR3 coding DNA: TGCGCCAGCAGCTTGGAATGGGATCTGAACACTGAAGCTTTCTTT. The encoded protein is CASSLEWDLNTEAFF.

This clonotype was seen at least ten times. The chain joins TRBV6-1 to TRBJ1-6; D remains ambiguous. The germline V gene encodes CDR1 MNHNS and CDR2 SASEGT. The CDR3 sequence is 13 residues long. The V end was cut by 2 bases, the J end by 10 bases, with 9 bases between. CDR3: CASSELFDSPLHF. The CDR3 bases are TGTGCCAGCAGTGAACTGTTCGACTCACCCCTCCACTTT.

As for this clonotype: Since a much larger clone is just one base distant, this may be a read error. The V call is TRBV2, the J call TRBJ1-2; 10 bases agree with TRBD1. The CDR3 has 18 residues. From germline, CDR1 is SNHLY and CDR2 FYNNEI. The CDR3 sequence is CTSTSLDGTGARRYGYTF. The DNA of the CDR3 is TGTACCAGCACGTCACTCGACGGGACAGGGGCTCGTCGCTATGGCTACACCTTC.

V is TRBV7-2 and J is TRBJ1-3; no clear D gene. V lost 3 bases and J lost 1, with 10 bases in between. The CDR3 has 15 amino acids. Germline CDR1 reads SGHTA; CDR2 reads FQGNSA. In DNA, the CDR3 is TGTGCCAGCAGCTTTGGGTCCTCATCTGGAAACACCATATATTTT. It yields the protein CASSFGSSSGNTIYF.

This clonotype showed up many times. V is TRBV4-1 and J is TRBJ1-2; TRBD1 matches 8 bases. V lost 3 bases, J lost 7 bases, and 4 bases stayed unmatched. This CDR3 region has 13 residues. Germline CDR1 is MGHRA and CDR2 is YSYEKL. Here the CDR3 DNA reads TGCGCCAGCAGCCAGCAGGGGGCGGCTGGCTACACCTTC. Protein sequence: CASSQQGAAGYTF.

This clonotype showed up many times. The V call is TRBV2, the J call TRBJ2-5; D tentatively fits TRBD1 or TRBD2 (5 bases each). This CDR3 is 15 amino acids long. Trimming pared 5 bases from V and 5 bases from J, leaving 18 bases between. Germline CDR1 reads SNHLY; CDR2 reads FYNNEI. Here the CDR3 reads CASSYGKGRGETQYF. The CDR3 DNA follows: TGTGCCAGCAGTTACGGGAAGGGACGAGGCGAGACCCAGTACTTC.

The chain carries TRBV28 and TRBJ1-5; TRBD1 might be the D (5 bases). V was pared by 2 bases and J by 6 bases, with 11 bases between. The CDR3 has 14 residues. Germline lookup yields CDR1 MDHEN and CDR2 SYDVKM. CDR3 in amino acids: CASSLNGGAQPQHF. The CDR3 nucleotides are TGTGCCAGCAGTTTAAATGGAGGGGCTCAGCCCCAGCATTTT.

In this sample, this clonotype turned up a few times. The chain links TRBV6-5 to TRBJ1-1; D remains unclear. CDR3 length: 14 residues. The V end was cut by 8 bases, the J end by 1 base, with 14 bases between. Germline V gene lookup returns CDR1 MNHEY and CDR2 SVGAGI. CDR3 nucleotides: TGTGCCAGCCAAAGTCTGGGCCCGAACACTGAAGCTTTCTTT. Translated: CASQSLGPNTEAFF.

The CDR3 loop is CASSLQWGSYGYTF. The CDR3 DNA follows: TGTGCCAGCAGTTTGCAGTGGGGTAGTTATGGCTACACCTTC. The gene calls are TRBV6-5 and TRBJ1-2; D ambiguous. The V end was cut by 4 bases, the J end by 5 bases, with 14 bases between. CDR3 size: 14 residues. Germline V gives CDR1 MNHEY, CDR2 SVGAGI.

This chain links TRBV7-3 with TRBJ1-1, with D hard to call. Germline V gene lookup returns CDR1 SGHTA and CDR2 FQGTGA. This CDR3 is built from 13 residues. The germline V and J ends were trimmed by 4 bases and 7 bases, with 13 bases remaining between them. The DNA of the CDR3 is TGTGCCAGCAGCTCGGGCCAGTTCAATGAAGCTTTCTTT. This codes for CASSSGQFNEAFF.

This clonotype came up a few times. J is TRBJ1-4 and V is TRBV4-1; 7 nucleotides align to TRBD1. Trimming removed 9 bases from V and 3 bases from J; junction bases left unmatched: 4. The CDR3 totals 13 residues. The germline V gene has CDR1 MGHRA and CDR2 YSYEKL. The CDR3 reads CASGTASNEKLFF. The CDR3 DNA reads as TGCGCCAGTGGGACAGCGTCTAATGAAAAACTGTTTTTT.

The chain couples TRBV6-2 or TRBV6-3 to TRBJ1-1; 7 bases line up with TRBD1. The V and J ends lost 10 bases and 1 base, in that order; junction bases with no gene match: 3. The CDR3 has 12 residues. The germline V gene has CDR1 MNHEY and CDR2 SVGEGT. The CDR3 reads CATGGPNTEAFF. The CDR3 DNA reads TGTGCCACAGGGGGACCGAACACTGAAGCTTTCTTT.